This TCR beta chain comes out of a study of cytomegalovirus exposure and HLA in healthy donors. Study-level results: The study labeled approximately 150 TCR beta chains cytomegalovirus-associated. In vitro assays verified that a few CMV-associated chains recognized CMV antigens specifically.

The PCR had 60 Vbeta and 13 Jbeta primers. Using immunoSEQ multiplex PCR, the repertoire was profiled, and TCRdb retains in-frame clones only, with some absent. The table records about 97,000 clones, 73% of them present only once. The CDR3 covers 14 residues. Germline CDR1 and CDR2: LNHNV and YYDKDF (reference sequence). With 1 base removed from V and 0 bases from J, the gap between germline ends came to 7 bases. Concerning this clone: Its antigen is undetermined.

This TCR derives from a man aged 35-49 years in good health and CMV-seronegative. This sequence joins TRBV15 and TRBJ2-7, with a weak D call TRBD1 (5 bases). Sequencing was performed on PBMCs. The CDR3 region is CATSRGDSSYEQYF. The CDR3 DNA reads TGTGCCACCAGCAGAGGAGACAGCTCCTACGAGCAGTACTTC.